This entry is about one TCR beta chain. This clone was observed a single time. It has no known antigen specificity. No much larger clonotype is one base removed from it; base qualities were not supplied. This sample stems from a study of blood T cell repertoires in COVID-19 (TCRdb year 2020). Some background on the complete study: The collaborator samples originated in the United States, Italy and Spain and spanned the acute and convalescent phases of COVID-19. Where HLA class I and class II types were available, the types were taken from metadata supplied by the sample provider, not from assay-based typing. Subjects who had been exposed to COVID-19, were actively infected with it, or had recovered from it provided the deeply sampled blood TCRbeta repertoires that made up the dataset. A de-identified subject ID, COVID-19 status, age in years and sex were almost always included in the sample metadata. The repertoires were released in a freely available public database intended as a resource for research on the immune response to SARS-CoV-2. The samples were drawn from the first 160 participants of the ongoing ImmuneRACE study and from 1,200 or so subjects provided by 6 global collaborators. The material from the prospective study consisted of cDNA or gDNA derived from T cells, B-cell-depleted T cells, or PBMCs. General conclusions and limits of the study: Clinical and demographic metadata were provided uncurated, with the amount varying by source and participant.

Another Seattle source contributed samples from volunteer blood donors who had recovered from COVID-19. The collaborating institutions used their own protocols to collect whole blood in K2EDTA tubes. For TCRbeta analysis, collaborators shipped samples as frozen whole blood, isolated PBMCs, or DNA extracted from either of those sample types. For this chain, trimming is 6 bases at the V end and 4 bases at the J end, and the number of junction bases without a gene match is 6. The CDR3 contains 15 residues, cysteine and phenylalanine counted. Just the 45-base CDR3 DNA is kept, in frame starting at base 1. Per the germline V gene, SNHLY is the CDR1 and FYNNEI is the CDR2. TCRbeta CDR3 regions were amplified from genomic DNA using the immunoSEQ Assay, a bias-controlled multiplex PCR. As for the authors' bioinformatics: Nucleated cell counts per sample were estimated from amplification of reference gene primers within the assay. Sequence reads were collapsed and filtered to measure the absolute abundance of every unique TCRbeta CDR3 rearrangement. For each sample, productive Simpson clonality was calculated as the square root of Simpson's diversity index across productive rearrangements. Held by TCRdb, this immuneACCESS table contains in-frame sequences only and omits some clones. Under half of the omission traces to an unresolved V gene where checked; the cause of the rest is unknown. V and J calls and clone size are given by that table; D and trimming were obtained from the DNA. The sample table holds approximately 92,000 clones, of which around 82% were seen once. The ten largest clones add up to about 8.7% of the sample.

The rearrangement combines TRBV2 with TRBJ1-6; 7 bases in the junction line up with TRBD1. The material sequenced was peripheral blood. This clonotype was sampled from a middle-aged man who had recovered from COVID-19. The DNA reads TGTGCCAGCAGGCGGGACAGTACTTATAATTCACCCCTCCACTTT. Translated, this is CASRRDSTYNSPLHF.